The 5 T cell receptor beta chains listed next were all sequenced from one sample in a study of shared clonotypes between healthy human individuals. The data were produced by immunoSEQ multiplex PCR, yet TCRdb's version contains in-frame clones alone and is incomplete. Among around 610,000 clones listed, around 96% were seen once. CD45RO negativity and positive selection for CCR7 defined naive CD8 cells, a population that excluded terminally differentiated effector memory CD45RA+ cells. Sequenced sample: naive CD8+ T cells sorted from blood. The source is a woman aged 25 to 45 in good health.

The rearrangement links TRBV29-1 to TRBJ1-4; D is unresolved. Trimming took 6 bases from V and 6 from J, leaving 14 bases between them. The CDR3 totals 13 residues. Germline values: CDR1 SQVTM, CDR2 ANQGSEA. CDR3 sequence: CSVKVKEHEKLFF. The CDR3 nucleotides read TGCAGCGTGAAGGTGAAAGAACATGAAAAACTGTTTTTT.

This chain connects TRBV15 to TRBJ1-3; no definite D call. The V end lost 0 bases, the J end lost 2 bases, and 11 bases lay between the germline ends. The CDR3 length is 16 residues. Germline assignment: CDR1 LNHNV and CDR2 YYDKDF (reference sequence). The DNA for the CDR3 is TGTGCCACCAGCAGAGATCAGTGGATAGCTGGAAACACCATATATTTT. Protein sequence: CATSRDQWIAGNTIYF. The variable domain in full, completed from reference TRBV15 and TRBJ1-3, reads DAMVIQNPRYQVTQFGKPVTLSCSQTLNHNVMYWYQQKSSQAPKLLFHYYDKDFNNEADTPDNFQSRRPNTSFCFLDIRSPGLGDTAMYLCATSRDQWIAGNTIYFGEGSWLTVV.

The rearrangement uses TRBV11-3 and TRBJ2-2; 9 bases line up with TRBD1. Trimming cost V 5 bases and J 0 bases; bases outside gene matches: 4. The CDR3 extends over 16 amino acids. Germline V gene sequence: CDR1 SGHNT, CDR2 YENEEA. CDR3 amino acids: CASSPRTGANTGELFF. The CDR3 DNA is TGTGCCAGCAGCCCAAGGACAGGGGCGAACACCGGGGAGCTGTTTTTT.

This sequence joins TRBV27 and TRBJ1-2; 7 bases line up with TRBD1. Trimming took 5 bases from V and 7 from J; bases not matched to a gene: 4. The CDR3 totals 12 residues. Looked up from germline, CDR1 is MNHEY and CDR2 is SMNVEV (reference sequence). This chain's CDR3 is CASSPTGSGYTF. CDR3 in DNA: TGTGCCAGCAGTCCGACAGGGAGTGGCTACACCTTC.

V gene TRBV7-9 combines with J gene TRBJ1-1; D is perhaps TRBD1 (5 bases). This CDR3 region has 15 residues. V dropped 5 bases and J dropped 4 bases, with 17 bases sitting between them. The V gene's germline CDR1 is SEHNR and CDR2 FQNEAQ (reference sequence). The CDR3 here is CASSQGGSLGTEAFF. CDR3 in DNA: TGTGCCAGCAGCCAGGGAGGGTCTCTAGGCACTGAAGCTTTCTTT. The complete variable domain, with remaining parts taken from reference TRBV7-9 and TRBJ1-1, reads DTGVSQNPRHKITKRGQNVTFRCDPISEHNRLYWYRQTLGQGPEFLTYFQNEAQLEKSRLLSDRFSAERPKGSFSTLEIQRTEQGDSAMYLCASSQGGSLGTEAFFGQGTRLTVV.